This T cell receptor beta chain comes out of a study of Ad26.COV2.S vaccination and SARS-CoV-2 variants. Sequencing was performed with immunoSEQ multiplex PCR; in TCRdb, only in-frame clones are kept and a portion is missing. The sample lists around 94,000 clones, over 60% occurring once. This clone was found a few times. As yet, its antigen is unknown. V lost 0 bases to trimming and J lost 1 base, with 13 bases between them. Germline assignment: CDR1 MGHRA and CDR2 YSYEKL. The CDR3 spans 16 residues. Study-level findings and limits: Assessments of TCR breadth and depth may have underestimated the total T cell responses.

The chain recombines TRBV4-1 with TRBJ2-7, with D possibly TRBD1 on 5 matching bases. This receptor was obtained from a human donor who had recovered from COVID-19. This sample comprised peripheral blood, obtained after recovery from COVID-19. The CDR3 reads CASSQDEGAVSYEQYF. CDR3 nucleotide sequence: TGCGCCAGCAGCCAAGACGAAGGGGCAGTTTCCTACGAGCAGTACTTC.